This T cell receptor beta chain came from a study of technical replicates of blood from a handful of donors. TCRdb's table, derived via immunoSEQ multiplex PCR, lists solely in-frame clones and lacks some. The data contain about 66,000 clones, about 97% of them singletons. The count of this clone is one. This CDR3 is 13 amino acids long. The germline CDR1 and CDR2 sequences are SQVTM and ANQGSEA. Trimming cost V 6 bases and J 5 bases, with 15 bases left between them. Sequenced sample: T cells isolated from PBMCs. The chain recombines TRBV29-1 with TRBJ2-3; a weak D match, TRBD2 (5 bases). This TCR came from a human donor in good health. CDR3 nucleotides: TGCAGCGTCGTCCCACCTAGCCGAGATACGCAGTATTTT. It specifies CSVVPPSRDTQYF.